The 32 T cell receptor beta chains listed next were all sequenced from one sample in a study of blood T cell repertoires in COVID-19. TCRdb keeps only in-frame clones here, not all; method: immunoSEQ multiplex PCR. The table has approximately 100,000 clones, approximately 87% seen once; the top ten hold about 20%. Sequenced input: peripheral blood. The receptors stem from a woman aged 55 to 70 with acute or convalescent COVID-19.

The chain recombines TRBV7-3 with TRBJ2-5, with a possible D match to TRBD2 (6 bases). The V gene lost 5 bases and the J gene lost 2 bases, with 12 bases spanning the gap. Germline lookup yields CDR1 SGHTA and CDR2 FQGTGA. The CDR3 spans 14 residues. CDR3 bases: TGTGCCAGCAGCCCGTCCGCGGGACAAGAGACCCAGTACTTC. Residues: CASSPSAGQETQYF. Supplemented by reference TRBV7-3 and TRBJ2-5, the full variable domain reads GAGVSQTPSNKVTEKGKYVELRCDPISGHTALYWYRQSLGQGPEFLIYFQGTGAADDSGLPNDRFFAVRPEGSVSTLKIQRTERGDSAVYLCASSPSAGQETQYFGPGTRLLVL.

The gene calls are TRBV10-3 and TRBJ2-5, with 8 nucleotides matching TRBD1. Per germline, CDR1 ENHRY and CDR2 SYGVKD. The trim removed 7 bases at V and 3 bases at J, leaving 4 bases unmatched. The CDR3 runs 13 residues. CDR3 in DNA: TGTGCCATCACCCCGGACAGGGAAGAGACCCAGTACTTC. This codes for CAITPDREETQYF.

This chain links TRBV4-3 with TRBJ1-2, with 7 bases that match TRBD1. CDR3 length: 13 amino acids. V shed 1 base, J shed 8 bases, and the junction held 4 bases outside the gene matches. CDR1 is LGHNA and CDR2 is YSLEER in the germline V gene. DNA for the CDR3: TGCGCCAGCAGCCAAGCATCAGGGGGAGGCTACACCTTC. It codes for CASSQASGGGYTF.

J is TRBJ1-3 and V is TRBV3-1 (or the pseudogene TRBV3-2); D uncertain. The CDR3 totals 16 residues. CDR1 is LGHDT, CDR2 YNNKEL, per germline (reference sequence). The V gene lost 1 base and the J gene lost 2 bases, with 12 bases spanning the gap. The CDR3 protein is CASSQVSAHPGNTIYF. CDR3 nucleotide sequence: TGTGCCAGCAGCCAAGTATCCGCGCATCCTGGAAACACCATATATTTT.

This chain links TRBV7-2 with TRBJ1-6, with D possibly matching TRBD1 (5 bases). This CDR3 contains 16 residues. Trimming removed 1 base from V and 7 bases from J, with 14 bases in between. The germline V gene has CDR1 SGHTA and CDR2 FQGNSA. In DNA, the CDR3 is TGTGCCAGCAGCTTAGTAGTTCGTGGGGGGAATTCACCCCTCCACTTT. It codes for CASSLVVRGGNSPLHF.

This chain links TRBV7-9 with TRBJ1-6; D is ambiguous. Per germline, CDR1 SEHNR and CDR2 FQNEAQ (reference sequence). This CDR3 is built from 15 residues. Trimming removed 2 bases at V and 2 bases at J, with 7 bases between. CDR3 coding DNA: TGTGCCAGCAGCTTAAGGGAGCCCTATAATTCACCCCTCCACTTT. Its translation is CASSLREPYNSPLHF.

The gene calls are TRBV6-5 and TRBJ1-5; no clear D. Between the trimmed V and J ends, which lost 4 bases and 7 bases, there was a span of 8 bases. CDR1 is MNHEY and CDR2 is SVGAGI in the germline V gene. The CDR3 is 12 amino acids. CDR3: CASSFGGQPQHF. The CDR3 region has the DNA TGTGCCAGCAGTTTTGGAGGCCAGCCCCAGCATTTT.

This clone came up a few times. The CDR3 reads CASSQIQDRYTF. The CDR3 DNA is TGTGCCAGCAGCCAGATACAGGACCGGTACACCTTC. The V gene is TRBV3-1 (or the pseudogene TRBV3-2), the J gene TRBJ1-2, with D possibly matching TRBD1 (5 bases). Germline CDR1 is LGHDT and CDR2 is YNNKEL (reference sequence). The CDR3 spans 12 residues. The V end lost 3 bases, the J end lost 11 bases, and 13 bases lay between the germline ends.

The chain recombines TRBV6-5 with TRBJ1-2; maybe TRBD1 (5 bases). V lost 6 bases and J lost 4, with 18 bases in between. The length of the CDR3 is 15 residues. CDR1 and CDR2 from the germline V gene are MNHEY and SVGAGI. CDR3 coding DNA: TGTGCCAGCAGACGCCTCACCAGGGCCAGCTATGGCTACACCTTC. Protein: CASRRLTRASYGYTF.

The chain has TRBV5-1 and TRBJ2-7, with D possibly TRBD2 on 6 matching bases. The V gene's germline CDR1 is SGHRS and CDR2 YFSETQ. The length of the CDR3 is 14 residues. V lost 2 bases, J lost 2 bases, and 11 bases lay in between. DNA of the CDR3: TGCGCCAGCAGCTTTAGTGGGGAGGCCTACGAGCAGTACTTC. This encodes CASSFSGEAYEQYF.

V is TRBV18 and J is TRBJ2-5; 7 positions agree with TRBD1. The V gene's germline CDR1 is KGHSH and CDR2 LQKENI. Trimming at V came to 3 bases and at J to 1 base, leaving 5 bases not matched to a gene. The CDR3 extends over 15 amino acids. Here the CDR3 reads CASSPSWDSQETQYF. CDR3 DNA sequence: TGTGCCAGCTCACCTAGCTGGGACAGCCAAGAGACCCAGTACTTC.

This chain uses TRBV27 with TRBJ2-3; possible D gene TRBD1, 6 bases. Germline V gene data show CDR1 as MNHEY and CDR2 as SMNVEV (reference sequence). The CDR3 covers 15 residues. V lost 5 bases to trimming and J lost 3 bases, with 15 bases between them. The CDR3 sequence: CASSPLSQGTDTQYF. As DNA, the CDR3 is TGTGCCAGCAGTCCCCTATCGCAGGGGACAGATACGCAGTATTTT.

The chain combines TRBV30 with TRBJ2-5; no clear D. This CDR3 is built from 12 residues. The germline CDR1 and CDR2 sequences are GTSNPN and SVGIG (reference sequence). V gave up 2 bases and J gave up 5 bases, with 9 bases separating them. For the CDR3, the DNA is TGTGCCTGGAGTCCCCGGCGGGAGACCCAGTACTTC. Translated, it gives CAWSPRRETQYF.

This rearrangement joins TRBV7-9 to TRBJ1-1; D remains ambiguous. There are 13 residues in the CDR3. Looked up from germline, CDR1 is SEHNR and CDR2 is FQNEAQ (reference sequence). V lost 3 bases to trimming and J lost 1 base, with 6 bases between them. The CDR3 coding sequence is TGTGCCAGCAGCTTTGCAGAGAACACTGAAGCTTTCTTT. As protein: CASSFAENTEAFF.

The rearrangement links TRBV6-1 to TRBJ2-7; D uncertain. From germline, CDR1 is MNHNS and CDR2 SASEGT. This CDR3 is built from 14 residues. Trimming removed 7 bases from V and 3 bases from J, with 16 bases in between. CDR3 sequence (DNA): TGTGCCAGCACCGAAGCTACACAGATCTACGAGCAGTACTTC. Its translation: CASTEATQIYEQYF.

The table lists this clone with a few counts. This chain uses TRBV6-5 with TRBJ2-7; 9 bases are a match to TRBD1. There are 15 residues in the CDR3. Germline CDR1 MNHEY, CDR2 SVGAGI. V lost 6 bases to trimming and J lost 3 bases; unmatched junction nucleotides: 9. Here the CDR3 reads CASRRTGAGDYEQYF. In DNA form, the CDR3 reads TGTGCCAGCAGGAGGACAGGGGCAGGGGACTACGAGCAGTACTTC.

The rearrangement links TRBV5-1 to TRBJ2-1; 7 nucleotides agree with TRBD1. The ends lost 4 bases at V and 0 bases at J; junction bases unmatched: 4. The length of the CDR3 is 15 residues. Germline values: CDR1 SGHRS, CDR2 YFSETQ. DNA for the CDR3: TGCGCCAGCAGCCGGGGACAGTCCTCCTACAATGAGCAGTTCTTC. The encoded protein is CASSRGQSSYNEQFF.

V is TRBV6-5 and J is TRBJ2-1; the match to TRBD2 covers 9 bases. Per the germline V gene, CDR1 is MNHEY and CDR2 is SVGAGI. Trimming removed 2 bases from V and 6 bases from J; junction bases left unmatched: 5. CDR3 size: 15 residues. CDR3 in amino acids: CASSYVSGRGNEQFF. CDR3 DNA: TGTGCCAGCAGTTACGTTAGCGGGAGAGGCAATGAGCAGTTCTTC.

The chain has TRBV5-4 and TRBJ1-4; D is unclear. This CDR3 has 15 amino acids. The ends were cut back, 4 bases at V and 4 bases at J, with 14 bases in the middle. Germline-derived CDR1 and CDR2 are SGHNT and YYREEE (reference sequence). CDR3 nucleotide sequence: TGTGCCAGCAGCATGAATTTTGCGGGTAATGAAAAACTGTTTTTT. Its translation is CASSMNFAGNEKLFF.

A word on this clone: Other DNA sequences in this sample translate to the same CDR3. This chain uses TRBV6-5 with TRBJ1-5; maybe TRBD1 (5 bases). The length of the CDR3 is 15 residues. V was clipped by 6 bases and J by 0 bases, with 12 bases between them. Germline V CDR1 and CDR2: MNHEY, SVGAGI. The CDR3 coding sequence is TGTGCCAGCAGAGCCACAGGAGATAGCAATCAGCCCCAGCATTTT. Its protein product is CASRATGDSNQPQHF.

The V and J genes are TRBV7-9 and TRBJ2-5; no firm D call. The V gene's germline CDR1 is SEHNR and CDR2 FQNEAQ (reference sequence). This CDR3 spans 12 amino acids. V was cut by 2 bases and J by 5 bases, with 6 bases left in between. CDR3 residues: CASSLSSETQYF. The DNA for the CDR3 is TGTGCCAGCAGCTTATCTTCGGAGACCCAGTACTTC.

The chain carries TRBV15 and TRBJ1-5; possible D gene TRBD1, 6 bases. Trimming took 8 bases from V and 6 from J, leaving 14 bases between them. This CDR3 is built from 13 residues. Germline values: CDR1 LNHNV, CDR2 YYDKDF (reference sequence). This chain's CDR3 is CATSSLQGQPQHF. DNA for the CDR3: TGTGCCACCTCCTCTCTACAGGGTCAGCCCCAGCATTTT.

CDR3 sequence: CASSLGRGQAAYLDGYTF. CDR3 in DNA: TGCGCCAGCAGCTTGGGTCGGGGACAGGCAGCCTATTTGGATGGCTACACCTTC. This chain connects TRBV5-1 to TRBJ1-2, with 8 bases aligning to TRBD1. The germline gives CDR1 SGHRS, CDR2 YFSETQ. The V segment lost 0 bases and the J segment 6 bases; nucleotides outside the gene matches: 16. The CDR3 extends over 18 amino acids.

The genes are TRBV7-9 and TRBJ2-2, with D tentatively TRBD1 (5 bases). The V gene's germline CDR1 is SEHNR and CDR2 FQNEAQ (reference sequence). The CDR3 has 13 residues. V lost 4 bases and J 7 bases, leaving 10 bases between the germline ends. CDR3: CASSSGHDGELFF. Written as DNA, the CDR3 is TGTGCCAGCAGCTCCGGACATGACGGGGAGCTGTTTTTT.

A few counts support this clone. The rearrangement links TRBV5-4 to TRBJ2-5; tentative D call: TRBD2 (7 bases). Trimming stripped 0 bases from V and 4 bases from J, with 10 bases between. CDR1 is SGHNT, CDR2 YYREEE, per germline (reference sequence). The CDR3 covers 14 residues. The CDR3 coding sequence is TGTGCCAGCAGCTTGGGCGGGGGCCTAGAGACCCAGTACTTC. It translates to CASSLGGGLETQYF.

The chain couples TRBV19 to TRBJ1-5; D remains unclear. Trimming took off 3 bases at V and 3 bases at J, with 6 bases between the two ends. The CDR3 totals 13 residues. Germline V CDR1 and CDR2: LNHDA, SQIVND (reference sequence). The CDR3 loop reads CASSMTVNQPQHF. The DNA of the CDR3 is TGTGCCAGTAGTATGACTGTCAATCAGCCCCAGCATTTT.

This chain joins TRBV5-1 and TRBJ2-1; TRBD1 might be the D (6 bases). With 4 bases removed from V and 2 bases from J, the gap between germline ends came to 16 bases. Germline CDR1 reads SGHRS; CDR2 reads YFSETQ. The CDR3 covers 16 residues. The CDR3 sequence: CASSPGQGIAYNEQFF. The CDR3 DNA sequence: TGCGCCAGCAGCCCGGGGCAGGGGATCGCCTACAATGAGCAGTTCTTC. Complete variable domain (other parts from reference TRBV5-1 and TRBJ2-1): KAGVTQTPRYLIKTRGQQVTLSCSPISGHRSVSWYQQTPGQGLQFLFEYFSETQRNKGNFPGRFSGRQFSNSRSEMNVSTLELGDSALYLCASSPGQGIAYNEQFFGPGTRLTVL.

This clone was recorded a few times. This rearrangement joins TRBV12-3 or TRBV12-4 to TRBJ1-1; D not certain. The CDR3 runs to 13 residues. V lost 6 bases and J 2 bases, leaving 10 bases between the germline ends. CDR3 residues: CASSLDSNTEAFF. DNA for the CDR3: TGTGCCAGCAGCCTAGACTCAAACACTGAAGCTTTCTTT.

CDR3 region: CASSVGYASGQPQHF. The CDR3 DNA reads TGTGCCAGCAGCGTAGGCTATGCCTCGGGTCAGCCCCAGCATTTT. The chain is built from TRBV9 and TRBJ1-5; D uncertain. CDR1 is SGDLS and CDR2 is YYNGEE in the germline V gene. The CDR3 spans 15 residues. Trimming cost V 0 bases and J 6 bases, with 13 bases left between them.

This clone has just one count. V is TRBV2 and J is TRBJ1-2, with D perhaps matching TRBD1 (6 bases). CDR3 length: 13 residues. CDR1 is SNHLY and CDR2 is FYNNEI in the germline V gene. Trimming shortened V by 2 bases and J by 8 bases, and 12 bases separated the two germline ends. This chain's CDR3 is CASSENRVGGYTF. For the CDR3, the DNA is TGTGCCAGCAGTGAAAACAGGGTGGGAGGCTACACCTTC.

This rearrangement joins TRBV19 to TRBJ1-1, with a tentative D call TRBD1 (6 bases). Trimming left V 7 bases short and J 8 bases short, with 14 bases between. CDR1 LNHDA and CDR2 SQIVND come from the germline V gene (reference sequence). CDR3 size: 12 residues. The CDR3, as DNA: TGTGCCAGTATAGGCGGGGGCGACGAAGCTTTCTTT. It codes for CASIGGGDEAFF.

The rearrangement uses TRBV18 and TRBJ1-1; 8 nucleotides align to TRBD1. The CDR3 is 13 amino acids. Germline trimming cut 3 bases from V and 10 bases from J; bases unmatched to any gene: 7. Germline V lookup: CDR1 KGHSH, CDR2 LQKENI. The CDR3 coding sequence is TGTGCCAGCTCACCGACAGGGGTGTTGGGAGCTTTCTTT. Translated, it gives CASSPTGVLGAFF.